Following are 8 T cell receptor beta chains from one sample sequenced in a study of neurological immune-mediated disorders. TCRdb analysed the 5' RACE reads with MiXCR anew, one entry per CDR3 protein. The table includes around 55,000 distinct CDR3 sequences, 3% to 4% detected once. The sample taken for sequencing was CD4+ T cells from blood. The origin of the receptors is a woman aged 40 to 50 with multiple sclerosis.

This clonotype appeared many times. This chain links TRBV29-1 with TRBJ2-1; 8 nucleotides match TRBD1. The CDR3 totals 16 residues. Germline V gene lookup returns CDR1 SQVTM and CDR2 ANQGSEA. With V trimmed by 0 bases and J by 1 base, 5 bases remained unmatched. CDR3 in DNA: TGCAGCGTTGAAGAAACCGGGACAGGATCCTACAATGAGCAGTTCTTC. It specifies CSVEETGTGSYNEQFF.

This clonotype was picked up many times. V gene TRBV5-1 combines with J gene TRBJ2-7; D is unclear. Germline CDR1 SGHRS, CDR2 YFSETQ. The CDR3 length is 14 residues. V dropped 0 bases and J dropped 0 bases, with 7 bases sitting between them. The CDR3 sequence: CASSLDGNSYEQYF. The CDR3 nucleotides are TGCGCCAGCAGCTTGGATGGAAACTCCTACGAGCAGTACTTC.

This clonotype occurred many times. V gene TRBV10-3 combines with J gene TRBJ2-7; 8 nucleotides agree with TRBD1. The CDR3 spans 16 residues. Germline V gene data show CDR1 as ENHRY and CDR2 as SYGVKD. With V trimmed by 2 bases and J by 2 bases, 8 bases remained unmatched. CDR3: CAISEGTGGTTYEQYF. CDR3 in DNA: TGTGCCATCAGTGAGGGAACAGGGGGAACAACCTACGAGCAGTACTTC.

This clonotype has a handful of counts. This chain links TRBV10-3 with TRBJ2-3; the match to TRBD2 covers 9 bases. With 7 bases clipped from V and 13 bases from J, the junction kept 9 bases outside the gene matches. Germline loops: CDR1 ENHRY, CDR2 SYGVKD. This CDR3 has 12 amino acids. The CDR3 region is CAIKGGGASKYF. Here the CDR3 DNA reads TGTGCCATCAAAGGCGGGGGGGCTAGCAAGTATTTT.

This clonotype was counted ten times or more. The rearrangement joins TRBV2 to TRBJ2-5, with 8 positions matching TRBD2. The CDR3 covers 18 residues. Germline CDR1 reads SNHLY; CDR2 reads FYNNEI. J gave up 3 bases and V 0 bases, and 12 bases lay outside the gene matches. CDR3 coding DNA: TGTGCCAGCAGTGAAGCGCTTCAAGCGGGGGCCTCCGAAGAGACCCAGTACTTC. This encodes CASSEALQAGASEETQYF.

This clonotype was seen repeatedly, ten times or more. The CDR3 region is CASSQDRTTTNEKLFF. The CDR3 bases are TGTGCCAGCAGCCAAGACCGGACTACAACTAATGAAAAACTGTTTTTT. J is TRBJ1-4 and V is TRBV4-2; D is uncertain. Germline V gives CDR1 LGHNA, CDR2 YNFKEQ. CDR3 size: 16 residues. The V gene lost 0 bases and the J gene lost 0 bases, with 8 bases spanning the gap.

This clonotype was counted ten times or more. This chain uses TRBV2 with TRBJ2-7, with D unresolved. V was clipped by 2 bases and J by 2 bases, with 10 bases between them. CDR1 is SNHLY, CDR2 FYNNEI, per germline. This CDR3 has 14 amino acids. This CDR3 is CASSEWWSTYEQYF. The CDR3 DNA reads as TGTGCCAGCAGTGAATGGTGGAGTACCTACGAGCAGTACTTC.

This clonotype was observed many times. The rearrangement uses TRBV3-1 and TRBJ1-1; no clear D gene. This CDR3 has 14 residues. CDR1 is LGHDT, CDR2 YNNKEL, per germline (reference sequence). Trimming removed 3 bases at V and 5 bases at J, with 13 bases between. CDR3 protein: CASSQDAWGTEAFF. The CDR3 DNA sequence: TGTGCCAGCAGCCAGGACGCTTGGGGTACTGAAGCTTTCTTT.